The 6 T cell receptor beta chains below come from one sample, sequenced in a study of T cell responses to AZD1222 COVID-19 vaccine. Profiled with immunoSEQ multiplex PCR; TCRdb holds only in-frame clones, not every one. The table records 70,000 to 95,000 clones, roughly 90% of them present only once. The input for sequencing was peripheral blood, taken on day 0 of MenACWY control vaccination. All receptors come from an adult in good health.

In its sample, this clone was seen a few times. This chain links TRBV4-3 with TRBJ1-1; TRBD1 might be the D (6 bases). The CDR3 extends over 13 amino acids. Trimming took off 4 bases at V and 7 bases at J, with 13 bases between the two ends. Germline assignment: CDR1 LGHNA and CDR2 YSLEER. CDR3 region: CASSRSRTVEAFF. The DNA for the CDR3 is TGCGCCAGCAGCCGTAGTAGGACAGTTGAAGCTTTCTTT.

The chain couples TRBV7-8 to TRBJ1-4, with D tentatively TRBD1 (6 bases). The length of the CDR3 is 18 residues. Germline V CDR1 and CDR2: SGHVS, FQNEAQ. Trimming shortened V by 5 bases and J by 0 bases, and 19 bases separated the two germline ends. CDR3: CASSARQLAGATNEKLFF. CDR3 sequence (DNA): TGTGCCAGCAGCGCCCGACAACTTGCAGGGGCAACTAATGAAAAACTGTTTTTT.

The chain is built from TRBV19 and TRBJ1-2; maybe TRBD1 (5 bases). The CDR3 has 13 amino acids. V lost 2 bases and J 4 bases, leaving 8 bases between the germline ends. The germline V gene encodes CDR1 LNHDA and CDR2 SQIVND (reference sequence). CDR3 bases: TGTGCCAGTAGTATACAGGGAAGCTATGGCTACACCTTC. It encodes CASSIQGSYGYTF.

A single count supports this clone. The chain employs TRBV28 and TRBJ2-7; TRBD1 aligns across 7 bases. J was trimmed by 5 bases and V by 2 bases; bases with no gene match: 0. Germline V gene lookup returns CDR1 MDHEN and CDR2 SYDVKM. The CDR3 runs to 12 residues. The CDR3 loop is CASSLGQDEQYF. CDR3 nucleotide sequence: TGTGCCAGCAGTTTAGGACAGGACGAGCAGTACTTC.

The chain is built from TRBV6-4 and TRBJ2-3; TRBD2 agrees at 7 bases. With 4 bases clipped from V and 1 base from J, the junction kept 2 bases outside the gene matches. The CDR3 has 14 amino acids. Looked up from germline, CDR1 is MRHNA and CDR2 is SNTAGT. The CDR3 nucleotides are TGTGCCAGCAGTGTTACTAGCGGCACAGATACGCAGTATTTT. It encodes CASSVTSGTDTQYF.

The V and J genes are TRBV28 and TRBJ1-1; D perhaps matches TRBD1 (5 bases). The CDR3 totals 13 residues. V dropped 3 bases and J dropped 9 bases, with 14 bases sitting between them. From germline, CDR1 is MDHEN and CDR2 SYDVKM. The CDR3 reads CASSLGHFAKAFF. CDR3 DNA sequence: TGTGCCAGCAGTTTGGGGCACTTCGCCAAAGCTTTCTTT.